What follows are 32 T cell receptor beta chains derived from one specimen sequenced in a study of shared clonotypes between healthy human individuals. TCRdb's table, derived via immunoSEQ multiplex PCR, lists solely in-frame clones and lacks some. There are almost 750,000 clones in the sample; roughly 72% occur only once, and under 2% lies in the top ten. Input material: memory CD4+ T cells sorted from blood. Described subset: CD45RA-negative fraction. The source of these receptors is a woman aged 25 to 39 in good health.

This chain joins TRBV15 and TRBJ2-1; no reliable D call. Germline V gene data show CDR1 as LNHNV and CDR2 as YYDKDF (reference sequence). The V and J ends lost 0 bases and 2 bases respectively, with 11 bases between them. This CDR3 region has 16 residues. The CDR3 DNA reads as TGTGCCACCAGCAGAGATATGTACTCGCCCTACAATGAGCAGTTCTTC. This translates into CATSRDMYSPYNEQFF.

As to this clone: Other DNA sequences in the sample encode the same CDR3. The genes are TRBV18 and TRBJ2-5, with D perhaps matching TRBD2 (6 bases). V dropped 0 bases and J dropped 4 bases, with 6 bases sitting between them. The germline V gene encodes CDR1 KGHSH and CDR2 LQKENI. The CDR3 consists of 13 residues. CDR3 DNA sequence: TGTGCCAGCTCACCACCGGGGGGAGAGACCCAGTACTTC. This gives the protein CASSPPGGETQYF.

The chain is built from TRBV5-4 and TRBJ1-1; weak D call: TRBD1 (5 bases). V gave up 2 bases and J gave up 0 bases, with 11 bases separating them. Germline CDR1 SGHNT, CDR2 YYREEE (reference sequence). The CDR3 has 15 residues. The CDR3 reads CASSFGTELNTEAFF. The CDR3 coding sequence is TGTGCCAGCAGCTTCGGGACGGAATTGAACACTGAAGCTTTCTTT. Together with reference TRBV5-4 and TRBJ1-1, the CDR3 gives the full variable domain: ETGVTQSPTHLIKTRGQQVTLRCSSQSGHNTVSWYQQALGQGPQFIFQYYREEENGRGNFPPRFSGLQFPNYSSELNVNALELDDSALYLCASSFGTELNTEAFFGQGTRLTVV.

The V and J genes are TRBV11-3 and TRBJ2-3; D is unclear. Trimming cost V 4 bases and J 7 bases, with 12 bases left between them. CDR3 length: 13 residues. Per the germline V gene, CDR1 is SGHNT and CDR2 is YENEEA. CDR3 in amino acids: CASSSPSLNTQYF. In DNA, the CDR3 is TGTGCCAGCAGCTCCCCCTCCCTAAATACGCAGTATTTT.

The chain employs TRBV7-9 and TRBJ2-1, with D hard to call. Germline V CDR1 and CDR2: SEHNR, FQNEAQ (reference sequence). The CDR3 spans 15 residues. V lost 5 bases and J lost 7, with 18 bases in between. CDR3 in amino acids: CASSPSLEFSNEQFF. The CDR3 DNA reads TGTGCCAGCAGCCCGAGTTTAGAGTTTTCGAATGAGCAGTTCTTC.

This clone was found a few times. The CDR3: CASRAPQGHNEQFF. The CDR3 DNA is TGTGCCAGCAGAGCACCTCAGGGCCACAATGAGCAGTTCTTC. The chain recombines TRBV28 with TRBJ2-1; D might be TRBD1 (5 bases). Germline CDR1 is MDHEN and CDR2 is SYDVKM. CDR3 length: 14 residues. The germline V and J ends were trimmed by 6 bases and 5 bases, with 14 bases remaining between them.

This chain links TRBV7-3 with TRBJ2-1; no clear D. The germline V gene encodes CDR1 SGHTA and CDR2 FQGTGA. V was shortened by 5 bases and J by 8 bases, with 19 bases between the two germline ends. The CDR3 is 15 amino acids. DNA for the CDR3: TGTGCCAGCAGCAGAGACGTACTGTTCAACGATGAGCAGTTCTTC. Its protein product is CASSRDVLFNDEQFF.

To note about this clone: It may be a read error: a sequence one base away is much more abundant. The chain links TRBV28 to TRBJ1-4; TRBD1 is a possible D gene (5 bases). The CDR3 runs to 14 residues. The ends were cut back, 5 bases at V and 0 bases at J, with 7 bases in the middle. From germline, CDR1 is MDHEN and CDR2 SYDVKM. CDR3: CASSPTATNEKLFF. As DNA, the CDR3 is TGTGCCAGCAGTCCGACAGCAACTAATGAAAAACTGTTTTTT.

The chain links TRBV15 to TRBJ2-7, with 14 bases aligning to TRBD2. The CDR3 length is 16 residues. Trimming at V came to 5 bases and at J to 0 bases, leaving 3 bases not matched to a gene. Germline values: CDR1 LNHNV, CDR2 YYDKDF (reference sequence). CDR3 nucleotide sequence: TGTGCCACCAGCGGACTAGCGGGAGGTTTCTCCTACGAGCAGTACTTC. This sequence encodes CATSGLAGGFSYEQYF.

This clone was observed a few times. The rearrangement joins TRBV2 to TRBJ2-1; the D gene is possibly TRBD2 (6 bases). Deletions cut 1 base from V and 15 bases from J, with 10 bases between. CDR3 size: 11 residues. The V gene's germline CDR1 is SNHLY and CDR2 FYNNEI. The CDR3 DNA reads TGTGCCAGCAGTGAAGGCGGGGTGGGGTTCTTC. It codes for CASSEGGVGFF.

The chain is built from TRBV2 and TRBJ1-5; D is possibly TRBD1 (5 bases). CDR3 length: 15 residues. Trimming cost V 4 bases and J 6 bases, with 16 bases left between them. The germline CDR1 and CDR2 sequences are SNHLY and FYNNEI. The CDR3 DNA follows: TGTGCCAGCAGTGCCTTAACAGGTATCGGTCAGCCCCAGCATTTT. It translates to CASSALTGIGQPQHF. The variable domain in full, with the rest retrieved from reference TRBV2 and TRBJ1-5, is EPEVTQTPSHQVTQMGQEVILRCVPISNHLYFYWYRQILGQKVEFLVSFYNNEISEKSEIFDDQFSVERPDGSNFTLKIRSTKLEDSAMYFCASSALTGIGQPQHFGDGTRLSIL.

The CDR3: CASSFNRDKGTYGYTF. CDR3 coding DNA: TGTGCCAGCAGCTTCAACCGGGACAAAGGAACCTATGGCTACACCTTC. V and J are TRBV7-9 and TRBJ1-2; tentative D call: TRBD1 (6 bases). Trimming took 3 bases from V and 4 from J, leaving 18 bases between them. Germline CDR1 SEHNR, CDR2 FQNEAQ (reference sequence). The CDR3 runs 16 residues.

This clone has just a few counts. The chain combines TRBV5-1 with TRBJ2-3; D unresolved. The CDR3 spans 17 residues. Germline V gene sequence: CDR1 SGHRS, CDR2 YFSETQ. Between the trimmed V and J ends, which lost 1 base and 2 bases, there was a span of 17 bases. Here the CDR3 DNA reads TGCGCCAGCAGCTTGAGATGGGCCCAGCGAACCACAGATACGCAGTATTTT. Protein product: CASSLRWAQRTTDTQYF. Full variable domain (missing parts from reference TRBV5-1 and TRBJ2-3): KAGVTQTPRYLIKTRGQQVTLSCSPISGHRSVSWYQQTPGQGLQFLFEYFSETQRNKGNFPGRFSGRQFSNSRSEMNVSTLELGDSALYLCASSLRWAQRTTDTQYFGPGTRLTVL.

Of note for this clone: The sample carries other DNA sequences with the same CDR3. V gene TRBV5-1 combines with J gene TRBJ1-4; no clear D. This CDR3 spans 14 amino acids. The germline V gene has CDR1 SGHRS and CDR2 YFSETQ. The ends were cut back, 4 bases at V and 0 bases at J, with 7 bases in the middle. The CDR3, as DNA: TGCGCCAGCAGCGCAGACTCAACTAATGAAAAACTGTTTTTT. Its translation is CASSADSTNEKLFF.

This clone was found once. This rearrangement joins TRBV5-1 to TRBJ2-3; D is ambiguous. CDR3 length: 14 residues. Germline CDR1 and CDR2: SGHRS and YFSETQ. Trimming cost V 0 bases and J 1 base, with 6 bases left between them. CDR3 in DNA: TGCGCCAGCAGCTTGGTGGCCCGCACAGATACGCAGTATTTT. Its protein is CASSLVARTDTQYF.

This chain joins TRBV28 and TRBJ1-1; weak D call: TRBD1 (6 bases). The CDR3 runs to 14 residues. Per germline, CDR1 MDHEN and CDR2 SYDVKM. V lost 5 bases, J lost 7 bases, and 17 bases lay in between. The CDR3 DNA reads TGTGCCAGCAGTCCGCGACAGGCCCACGGTGAAGCTTTCTTT. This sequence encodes CASSPRQAHGEAFF.

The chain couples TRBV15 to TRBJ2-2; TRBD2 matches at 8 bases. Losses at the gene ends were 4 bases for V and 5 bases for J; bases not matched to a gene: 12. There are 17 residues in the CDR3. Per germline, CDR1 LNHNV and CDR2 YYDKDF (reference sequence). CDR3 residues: CATSNPPTSGLTGELFF. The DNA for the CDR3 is TGTGCCACCAGCAACCCACCCACTAGCGGCTTAACCGGGGAGCTGTTTTTT.

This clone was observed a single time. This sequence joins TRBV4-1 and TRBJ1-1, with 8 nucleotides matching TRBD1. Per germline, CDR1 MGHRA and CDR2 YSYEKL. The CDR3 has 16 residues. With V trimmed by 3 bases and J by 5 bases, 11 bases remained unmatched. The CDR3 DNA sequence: TGCGCCAGCAGCCAGAGGGGGGGCAGGGGGCATACTGAAGCTTTCTTT. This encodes CASSQRGGRGHTEAFF.

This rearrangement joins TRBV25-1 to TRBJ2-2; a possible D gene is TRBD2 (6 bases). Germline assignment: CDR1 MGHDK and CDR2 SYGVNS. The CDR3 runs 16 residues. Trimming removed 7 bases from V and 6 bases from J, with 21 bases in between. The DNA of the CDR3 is TGTGCCAGCACCCCCCGGGAGACGGGGCCCCCCGGGGAGCTGTTTTTT. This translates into CASTPRETGPPGELFF.

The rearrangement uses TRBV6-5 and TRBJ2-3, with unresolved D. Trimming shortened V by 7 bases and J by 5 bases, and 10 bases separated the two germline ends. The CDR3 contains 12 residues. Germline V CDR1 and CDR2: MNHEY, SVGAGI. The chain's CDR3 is CASTQAGDTQYF. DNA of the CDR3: TGTGCCAGCACCCAGGCTGGAGATACGCAGTATTTT.

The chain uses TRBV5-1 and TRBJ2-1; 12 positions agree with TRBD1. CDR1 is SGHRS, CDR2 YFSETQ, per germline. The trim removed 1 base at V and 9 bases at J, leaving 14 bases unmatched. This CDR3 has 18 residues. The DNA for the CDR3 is TGCGCCAGCAGCTTGACAAACGGCCCGGGACAGGGGGCTATTGAGCAGTTCTTC. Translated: CASSLTNGPGQGAIEQFF.

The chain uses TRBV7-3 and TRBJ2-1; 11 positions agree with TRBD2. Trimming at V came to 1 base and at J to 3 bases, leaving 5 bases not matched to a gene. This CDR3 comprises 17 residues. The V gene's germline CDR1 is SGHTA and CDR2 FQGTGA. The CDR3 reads CASSLSSLAGGYNEQFF. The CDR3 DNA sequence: TGTGCCAGCAGCTTAAGCTCGCTAGCGGGGGGCTACAATGAGCAGTTCTTC.

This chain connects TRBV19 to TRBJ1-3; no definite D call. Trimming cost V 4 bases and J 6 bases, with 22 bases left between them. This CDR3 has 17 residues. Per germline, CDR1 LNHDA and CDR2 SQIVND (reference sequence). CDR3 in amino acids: CASSNFWAGAAENTIYF. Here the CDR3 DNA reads TGTGCCAGTAGTAATTTTTGGGCGGGAGCTGCTGAAAACACCATATATTTT.

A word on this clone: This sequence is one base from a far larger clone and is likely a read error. For the CDR3, the DNA is TGTGCCAGCTCCTGGGAGCTCTCCTACAATGAGCAGTTCTTC. The encoded protein is CASSWELSYNEQFF. The J gene is TRBJ2-1, the V gene TRBV6-4; the D gene is possibly TRBD2 (5 bases). This CDR3 is 14 amino acids long. Germline values: CDR1 MRHNA, CDR2 SNTAGT. V lost 8 bases and J lost 0, with 11 bases in between.

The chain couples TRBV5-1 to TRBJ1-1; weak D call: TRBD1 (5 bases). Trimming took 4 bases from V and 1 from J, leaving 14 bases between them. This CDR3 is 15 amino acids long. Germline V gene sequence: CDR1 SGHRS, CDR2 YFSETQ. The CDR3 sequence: CASSPLTARNTEAFF. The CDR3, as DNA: TGCGCCAGCAGCCCATTGACAGCGCGGAACACTGAAGCTTTCTTT. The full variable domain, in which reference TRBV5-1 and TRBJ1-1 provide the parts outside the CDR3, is KAGVTQTPRYLIKTRGQQVTLSCSPISGHRSVSWYQQTPGQGLQFLFEYFSETQRNKGNFPGRFSGRQFSNSRSEMNVSTLELGDSALYLCASSPLTARNTEAFFGQGTRLTVV.

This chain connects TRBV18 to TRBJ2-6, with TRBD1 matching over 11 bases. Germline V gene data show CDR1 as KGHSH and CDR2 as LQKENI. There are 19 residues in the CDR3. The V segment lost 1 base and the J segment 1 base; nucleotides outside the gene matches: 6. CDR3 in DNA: TGTGCCAGCTCACCACTAGGACAGGGGGCAGGTTCTGGGGCCAACGTCCTGACTTTC. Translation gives CASSPLGQGAGSGANVLTF.

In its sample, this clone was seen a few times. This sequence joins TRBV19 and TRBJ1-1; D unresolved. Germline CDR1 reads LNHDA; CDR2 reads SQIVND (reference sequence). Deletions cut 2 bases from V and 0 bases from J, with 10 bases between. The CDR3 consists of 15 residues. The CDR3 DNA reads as TGTGCCAGTAGTATATCACAGATCATGAACACTGAAGCTTTCTTT. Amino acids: CASSISQIMNTEAFF. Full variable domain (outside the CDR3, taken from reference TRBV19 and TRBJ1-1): DGGITQSPKYLFRKEGQNVTLSCEQNLNHDAMYWYRQDPGQGLRLIYYSQIVNDFQKGDIAEGYSVSREKKESFPLTVTSAQKNPTAFYLCASSISQIMNTEAFFGQGTRLTVV.

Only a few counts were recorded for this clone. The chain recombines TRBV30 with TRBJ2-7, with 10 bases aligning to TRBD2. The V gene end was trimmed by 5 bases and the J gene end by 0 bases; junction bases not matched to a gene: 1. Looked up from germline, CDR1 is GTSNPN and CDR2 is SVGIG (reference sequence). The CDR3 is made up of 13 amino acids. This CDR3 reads CAWASGGSYEQYF. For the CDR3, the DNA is TGTGCCTGGGCTAGCGGGGGCTCCTACGAGCAGTACTTC.

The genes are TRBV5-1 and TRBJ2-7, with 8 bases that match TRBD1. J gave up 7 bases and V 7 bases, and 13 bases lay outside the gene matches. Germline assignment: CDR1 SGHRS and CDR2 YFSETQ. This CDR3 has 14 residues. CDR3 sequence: CASGSGDRTGEQYF. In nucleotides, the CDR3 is TGCGCCAGCGGGTCCGGGGACAGGACAGGAGAGCAGTACTTC.

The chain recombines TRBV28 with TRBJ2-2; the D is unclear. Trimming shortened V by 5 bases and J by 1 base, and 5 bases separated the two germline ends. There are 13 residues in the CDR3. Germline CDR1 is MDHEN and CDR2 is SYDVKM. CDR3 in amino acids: CASSRRNTGELFF. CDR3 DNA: TGTGCCAGCAGTCGGAGGAACACCGGGGAGCTGTTTTTT.

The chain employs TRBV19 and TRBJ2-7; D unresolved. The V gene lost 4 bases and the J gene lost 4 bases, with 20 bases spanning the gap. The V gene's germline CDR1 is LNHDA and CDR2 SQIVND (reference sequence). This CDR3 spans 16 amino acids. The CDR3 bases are TGTGCCAGTAGTACCTCGGGCACGGTTGGGTTTTACGAGCAGTACTTC. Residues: CASSTSGTVGFYEQYF. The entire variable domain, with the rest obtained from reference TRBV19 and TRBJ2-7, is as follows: DGGITQSPKYLFRKEGQNVTLSCEQNLNHDAMYWYRQDPGQGLRLIYYSQIVNDFQKGDIAEGYSVSREKKESFPLTVTSAQKNPTAFYLCASSTSGTVGFYEQYFGPGTRLTVT.

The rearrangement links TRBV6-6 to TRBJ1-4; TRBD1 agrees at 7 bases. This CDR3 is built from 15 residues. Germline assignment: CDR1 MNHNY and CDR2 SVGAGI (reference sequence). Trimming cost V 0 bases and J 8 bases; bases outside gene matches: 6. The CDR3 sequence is CASSYSGGGGEKLFF. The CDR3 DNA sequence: TGTGCCAGCAGTTACTCGGGAGGGGGCGGAGAAAAACTGTTTTTT.